The 22 T cell receptor beta chains below were found in one sample sequenced in a study of T cells in Graves' hyperthyroidism and ophthalmopathy (dated by TCRdb to about 2019). The protocol used for the library was multiplex PCR. Sequencing relied on an Illumina HiSeq 2000. The TCR beta CDR3 regions were amplified from the RNA transcripts. For the first round of RT-PCR on the TCR CDR3, the HTBI primer set was used together with the Qiagen OneStep RT-PCR kit. TCRdb passed the public sequencing reads through fastp at Q25 and MiXCR, retaining productive beta sequences. Rows merge per CDR3 protein into single entries with the most common DNA and genes. The sample profile shows approximately 870,000 distinct CDR3 sequences; roughly 40% of them were found once. 8% to 9% of the sample comes from the top ten. The sequenced sample consisted of blood. These receptors originate from a man between 18 and 35 years old with Graves' hyperthyroidism.

The chain is built from TRBV11-2 and TRBJ2-2; tentative D call: TRBD2 (5 bases). The CDR3 runs to 15 residues. From germline, CDR1 is SGHAT and CDR2 FQNNGV. With 5 bases removed from V and 0 bases from J, the gap between germline ends came to 10 bases. The chain's CDR3 is CASSNGLTNTGELFF. CDR3 nucleotide sequence: TGTGCCAGCAGCAATGGACTTACGAACACCGGGGAGCTGTTTTTT.

The gene calls are TRBV4-1 and TRBJ1-5, with D tentatively TRBD1 (6 bases). This CDR3 is built from 15 residues. Trimming cost V 1 base and J 4 bases, with 11 bases left between them. Germline CDR1 MGHRA, CDR2 YSYEKL. The DNA of the CDR3 is TGCGCCAGCAGCCAAGTCGACAGGCTAAATCAGCCCCAGCATTTT. Translated, it gives CASSQVDRLNQPQHF.

This clonotype appeared once. J is TRBJ2-7 and V is TRBV19, with 8 bases lining up with TRBD2. The CDR3 is 15 amino acids. Trimming cost V 7 bases and J 3 bases; bases outside gene matches: 11. Germline V gene sequence: CDR1 LNHDA, CDR2 SQIVND (reference sequence). DNA of the CDR3: TGTGCCAGTACAACGGGGGCCGGGGGGGGCTACGAGCAGTACTTC. Amino acids: CASTTGAGGGYEQYF.

This clonotype came up a few times. This chain links TRBV10-3 with TRBJ1-5; TRBD1 agrees at 7 bases. The CDR3 has 17 amino acids. CDR1 and CDR2 (germline): ENHRY, SYGVKD. V lost 4 bases and J lost 2; bases outside the gene matches: 11. The CDR3 loop is CAISGAEGGSRNQPQHF. In nucleotides, the CDR3 is TGTGCCATCAGTGGGGCGGAAGGGGGCTCTCGCAATCAGCCCCAGCATTTT.

This clonotype was recorded a few times. Here the CDR3 DNA reads TGCGCCAGTAGAACCGATTATGATGAAGGCACTGAAGCTTTCTTT. Translated: CASRTDYDEGTEAFF. The V and J genes are TRBV4-1 and TRBJ1-1; D is undetermined. The CDR3 contains 15 residues. V lost 9 bases, J lost 4 bases, and 21 bases lay in between. CDR1 and CDR2 (germline): MGHRA, YSYEKL.

This clonotype came up a few times. The chain is built from TRBV14 and TRBJ1-4; D call uncertain. Between the trimmed V and J ends, which lost 8 bases and 0 bases, there was a span of 16 bases. The CDR3 extends over 16 amino acids. Germline CDR1 and CDR2: SGHDN and FVKESK. The CDR3 nucleotides are TGTGCCAGCTCACCAAACGAGGCCTCAACTAATGAAAAACTGTTTTTT. This encodes CASSPNEASTNEKLFF.

In its sample, this clonotype was seen many times. This chain links TRBV7-3 with TRBJ2-6; D remains unclear. CDR1 and CDR2 (germline): SGHTA, FQGTGA. This CDR3 is built from 16 residues. Trimming left V 1 base short and J 0 bases short, with 7 bases between. The CDR3 bases are TGTGCCAGCAGCTTAAAGGGCAGCTCTGGGGCCAACGTCCTGACTTTC. It yields the protein CASSLKGSSGANVLTF.

CDR3 DNA sequence: TGTGCCAGCGGCCTAGCGGGGAGAGGCACAGATACGCAGTATTTT. Its translation is CASGLAGRGTDTQYF. V is TRBV6-5 and J is TRBJ2-3; 9 nucleotides match TRBD2. There are 15 residues in the CDR3. Germline CDR1 MNHEY, CDR2 SVGAGI. The V gene end was trimmed by 8 bases and the J gene end by 1 base; junction bases not matched to a gene: 7.

This clonotype was recorded at least ten times. In DNA, the CDR3 is TGTGCCAGTACGGACGAGCACTCTGGAAACACCATATATTTT. The encoded protein is CASTDEHSGNTIYF. The chain joins TRBV9 to TRBJ1-3; no definite D call. CDR1 is SGDLS and CDR2 is YYNGEE in the germline V gene. V dropped 8 bases and J dropped 0 bases, with 12 bases sitting between them. The CDR3 sequence is 14 residues long.

This clonotype came up many times. The CDR3 reads CATSRERDNPEAFF. The CDR3 DNA sequence: TGTGCCACCAGCAGAGAGCGGGACAATCCTGAAGCTTTCTTT. J is TRBJ1-1 and V is TRBV15; D possibly corresponds to TRBD1 (6 bases). Germline lookup yields CDR1 LNHNV and CDR2 YYDKDF (reference sequence). The CDR3 totals 14 residues. Trimming left V 0 bases short and J 6 bases short, with 11 bases between.

This clonotype was detected only a few times. This chain connects TRBV19 to TRBJ1-5; unclear D gene. The CDR3 totals 13 residues. From germline, CDR1 is LNHDA and CDR2 SQIVND (reference sequence). V was pared by 3 bases and J by 9 bases, with 12 bases between. The CDR3 protein is CASSITDITPQHF. The CDR3 bases are TGTGCCAGTAGTATTACAGATATCACGCCCCAGCATTTT.

The J gene is TRBJ1-1, the V gene TRBV20-1; D might be TRBD1 (6 bases). CDR3 length equals 16 residues. CDR1 and CDR2 from the germline V gene are DFQATT and SNEGSKA (reference sequence). Deletions cut 1 base from V and 2 bases from J, with 17 bases between. CDR3 nucleotides: TGCAGTGCTAGAGGCTACCGGGACATTATCAACACTGAAGCTTTCTTT. Its translation is CSARGYRDIINTEAFF.

The CDR3 protein is CASSAGQGISYEQYF. CDR3 bases: TGTGCCAGCAGCGCCGGACAGGGGATATCCTACGAGCAGTACTTC. The V and J genes are TRBV7-9 and TRBJ2-7; 9 positions match TRBD1. This CDR3 spans 15 amino acids. Germline CDR1 reads SEHNR; CDR2 reads FQNEAQ (reference sequence). With 5 bases clipped from V and 1 base from J, the junction kept 6 bases outside the gene matches.

This clonotype was seen a few times. This chain uses TRBV7-8 with TRBJ1-3; possible D gene TRBD1, 6 bases. V lost 5 bases and J 0 bases, leaving 20 bases between the germline ends. Per the germline V gene, CDR1 is SGHVS and CDR2 is FQNEAQ. This CDR3 spans 18 amino acids. In nucleotides, the CDR3 is TGTGCCAGCAGCAACCCGCCGAGGGGGGGGAGCTCTGGAAACACCATATATTTT. Translating it yields CASSNPPRGGSSGNTIYF.

The CDR3 DNA is TGTGCCAGCAGCTTAGATGGTGGATCCGGGGAGCTGTTTTTT. Amino acid sequence: CASSLDGGSGELFF. The chain links TRBV6-5 to TRBJ2-2; D not resolved. Deletions cut 6 bases from V and 6 bases from J, with 14 bases between. The CDR3 runs 14 residues. Germline loops: CDR1 MNHEY, CDR2 SVGAGI.

The chain couples TRBV6-1 to TRBJ2-7; 7 bases line up with TRBD1. This CDR3 contains 14 residues. Trimming removed 7 bases from V and 6 bases from J; junction bases left unmatched: 12. CDR1 is MNHNS, CDR2 SASEGT, per germline. For the CDR3, the DNA is TGTGCCAGCACCGGGGACAGCCGATACGTCGAGCAGTACTTC. As protein: CASTGDSRYVEQYF.

This clonotype appeared many times. The chain is built from TRBV19 and TRBJ1-6, with a weak D call TRBD1 (6 bases). Trimming pared 3 bases from V and 10 bases from J, leaving 10 bases between. The germline gives CDR1 LNHDA, CDR2 SQIVND (reference sequence). The CDR3 totals 13 residues. Written as DNA, the CDR3 is TGTGCCAGTAGTATGGACAGCGGATCACCCCTCCACTTT. Translated, it gives CASSMDSGSPLHF.

The J gene is TRBJ2-7, the V gene TRBV21-1; the table's D call, TRBD2, has no DNA check behind it. TRBV21-1 constitutes a pseudogene. The CDR3 is 16 residues long. The CDR3 loop is CASSKDTSGFSYEQYF. The CDR3 nucleotides read TGTGCCAGCAGCAAAGACACTAGCGGGTTCTCCTACGAGCAGTACTTC.

This clonotype was seen a few times. The rearrangement uses TRBV20-1 and TRBJ2-7; a weak D match, TRBD1 (6 bases). This CDR3 has 14 amino acids. CDR1 and CDR2 from the germline V gene are DFQATT and SNEGSKA (reference sequence). The germline V and J ends were trimmed by 5 bases and 0 bases, with 14 bases remaining between them. The chain's CDR3 is CSAPDRSNSYEQYF. Written as DNA, the CDR3 is TGCAGTGCTCCTGACAGGAGTAACTCCTACGAGCAGTACTTC.

This clonotype has at least ten counts. V and J are TRBV9 and TRBJ1-6, with no clear D. The CDR3 extends over 14 amino acids. Between the trimmed V and J ends, which lost 0 bases and 10 bases, there was a span of 11 bases. Germline CDR1 reads SGDLS; CDR2 reads YYNGEE. The CDR3 nucleotides read TGTGCCAGCAGCGTAGAGCAGGTACGCTCACCCCTCCACTTT. Translated, it gives CASSVEQVRSPLHF.

V usage is TRBV7-9 and J usage is TRBJ1-6, with D possibly TRBD1 on 5 matching bases. Trimming cost V 2 bases and J 12 bases, with 11 bases left between them. The CDR3 spans 13 residues. The germline CDR1 and CDR2 sequences are SEHNR and FQNEAQ (reference sequence). The CDR3 protein is CASSLQGREPLHF. The DNA for the CDR3 is TGTGCCAGCAGCTTACAGGGACGGGAACCCCTCCACTTT.

To note about this clonotype: At one end, the junction sequence differs from germline, possibly due to a read error. The chain joins TRBV7-2 to TRBJ2-1, with TRBD2 matching over 8 bases. Germline V gene sequence: CDR1 SGHTA, CDR2 FQGNSA. The CDR3 length is 13 residues. The CDR3 DNA reads as TGTGCCAGTAGCTTAGGACTAGCCGGCGAGCAGTTCTTC. It specifies CASSLGLAGEQFF.